This T cell receptor (beta chain) was identified during a study of chemoradiotherapy in HPV16-positive cancers. On the study more broadly: Candidate HPV-specific clones and shared TCR motifs came from a couple of HPV16-positive patients. Study-level findings and limits: For HPV16-positive patients, expanding HPV-responsive T cells associated with longer recurrence-free survival. HPV-specific T cells were functionally defined from only two HPV16-positive patients.

TCRdb's table, derived via immunoSEQ multiplex PCR, lists solely in-frame clones and lacks some. The sample records fewer than 30,000 clones, roughly 94% being singletons. Repertoires were sampled repeatedly during chemoradiotherapy. In its sample, this clone was seen a few times. Its matching antigen is unknown. The trim removed 6 bases at V and 1 base at J, leaving 9 bases unmatched. Germline values: CDR1 SQVTM, CDR2 ANQGSEA. This CDR3 has 14 amino acids. The sample was gathered from a patient who underwent chemoradiotherapy. The clonotype originates from a human donor with HPV-associated anogenital cancer. The rearrangement uses TRBV29-1 and TRBJ2-7, with 7 bases lining up with TRBD1. DNA of the CDR3: TGCAGCGTCCTGACAGGGTCCGGATCCTACGAGCAGTACTTC. Translation: CSVLTGSGSYEQYF.